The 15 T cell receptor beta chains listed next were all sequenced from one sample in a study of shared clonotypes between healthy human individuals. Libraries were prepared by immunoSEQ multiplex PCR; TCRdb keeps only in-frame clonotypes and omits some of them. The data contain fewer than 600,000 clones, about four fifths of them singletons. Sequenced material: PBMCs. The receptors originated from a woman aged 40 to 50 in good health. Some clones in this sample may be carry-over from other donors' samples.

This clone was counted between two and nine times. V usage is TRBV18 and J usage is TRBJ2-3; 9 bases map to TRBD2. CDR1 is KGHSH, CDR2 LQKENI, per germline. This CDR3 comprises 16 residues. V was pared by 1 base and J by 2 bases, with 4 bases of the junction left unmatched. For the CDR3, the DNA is TGTGCCAGCTCACCACGGGCGGGAGGGGTCACAGATACGCAGTATTTT. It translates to CASSPRAGGVTDTQYF.

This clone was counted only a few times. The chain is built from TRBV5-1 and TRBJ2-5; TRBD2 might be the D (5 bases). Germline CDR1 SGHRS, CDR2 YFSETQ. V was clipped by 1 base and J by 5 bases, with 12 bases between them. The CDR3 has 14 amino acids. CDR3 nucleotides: TGCGCCAGCAGCTTGAATTCGGGGTTCGAGACCCAGTACTTC. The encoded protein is CASSLNSGFETQYF.

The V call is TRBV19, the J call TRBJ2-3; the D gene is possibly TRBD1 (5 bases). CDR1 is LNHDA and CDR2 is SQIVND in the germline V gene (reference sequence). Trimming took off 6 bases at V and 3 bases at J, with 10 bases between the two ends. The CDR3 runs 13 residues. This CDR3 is CASRNPGTDTQYF. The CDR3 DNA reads TGTGCCAGTAGGAATCCAGGGACAGATACGCAGTATTTT.

The CDR3 loop is CATPRAGGAGELFF. The CDR3 DNA follows: TGTGCCACGCCAAGGGCGGGGGGAGCCGGGGAGCTGTTTTTT. The rearrangement joins TRBV28 to TRBJ2-2, with TRBD2 matching 8 bases. The CDR3 contains 14 residues. Germline CDR1 MDHEN, CDR2 SYDVKM. Unmatched junction bases numbered 10, after V lost 10 bases and J lost 6 bases. The entire variable domain, with the rest obtained from reference TRBV28 and TRBJ2-2, is as follows: DVKVTQSSRYLVKRTGEKVFLECVQDMDHENMFWYRQDPGLGLRLIYFSYDVKMKEKGDIPEGYSVSREKKERFSLILESASTNQTSMYLCATPRAGGAGELFFGEGSRLTVL.

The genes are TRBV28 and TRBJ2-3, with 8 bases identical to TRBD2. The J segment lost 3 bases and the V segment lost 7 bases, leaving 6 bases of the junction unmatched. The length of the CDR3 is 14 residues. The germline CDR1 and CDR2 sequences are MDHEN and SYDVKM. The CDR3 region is CASNGRASTDTQYF. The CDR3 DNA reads TGTGCCAGCAACGGGAGGGCCTCGACAGATACGCAGTATTTT.

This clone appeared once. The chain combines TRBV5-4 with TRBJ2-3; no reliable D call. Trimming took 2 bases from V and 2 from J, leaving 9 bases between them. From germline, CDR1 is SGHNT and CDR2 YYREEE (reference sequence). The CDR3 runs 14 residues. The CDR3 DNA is TGTGCCAGCAGCTTCGAAGCGCCCACAGATACGCAGTATTTT. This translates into CASSFEAPTDTQYF.

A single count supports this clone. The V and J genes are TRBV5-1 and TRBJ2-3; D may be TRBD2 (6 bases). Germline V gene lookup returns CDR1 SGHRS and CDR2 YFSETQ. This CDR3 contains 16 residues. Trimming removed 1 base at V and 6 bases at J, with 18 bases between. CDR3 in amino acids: CASSLRGGGVADTQYF. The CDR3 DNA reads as TGCGCCAGCAGCTTGCGGGGAGGAGGGGTTGCCGATACGCAGTATTTT.

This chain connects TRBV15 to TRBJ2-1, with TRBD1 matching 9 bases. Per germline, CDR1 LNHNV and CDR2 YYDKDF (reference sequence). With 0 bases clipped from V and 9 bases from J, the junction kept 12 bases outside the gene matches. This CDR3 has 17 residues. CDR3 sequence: CATSREAGQGYHGEQFF. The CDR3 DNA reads TGTGCCACCAGCAGAGAAGCAGGACAGGGGTATCACGGTGAGCAGTTCTTC. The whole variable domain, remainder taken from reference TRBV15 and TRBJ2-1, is DAMVIQNPRYQVTQFGKPVTLSCSQTLNHNVMYWYQQKSSQAPKLLFHYYDKDFNNEADTPDNFQSRRPNTSFCFLDIRSPGLGDTAMYLCATSREAGQGYHGEQFFGPGTRLTVL.

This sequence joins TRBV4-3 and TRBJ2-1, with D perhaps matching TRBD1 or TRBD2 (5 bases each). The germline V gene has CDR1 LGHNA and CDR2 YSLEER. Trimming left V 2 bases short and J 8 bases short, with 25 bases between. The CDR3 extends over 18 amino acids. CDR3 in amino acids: CASSQRLGGGNTGYEQFF. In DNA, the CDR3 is TGCGCCAGCAGCCAACGCCTTGGGGGTGGGAACACCGGCTATGAGCAGTTCTTC.

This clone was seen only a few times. The CDR3 DNA is TGTGCCAGCAGTCCGCAGGGGGACACTGAAGCTTTCTTT. It yields the protein CASSPQGDTEAFF. The chain joins TRBV7-9 to TRBJ1-1, with 7 bases that match TRBD1. The CDR3 consists of 13 residues. Germline V lookup: CDR1 SEHNR, CDR2 FQNEAQ (reference sequence). V was clipped by 6 bases and J by 3 bases; unmatched bases: 4.

The CDR3 loop reads CASSPEGRGTGNTIYF. Written as DNA, the CDR3 is TGTGCCAGCTCACCGGAAGGGCGCGGGACTGGAAACACCATATATTTT. The chain joins TRBV18 to TRBJ1-3; no definite D call. The V gene's germline CDR1 is KGHSH and CDR2 LQKENI. This CDR3 is built from 16 residues. With 3 bases removed from V and 2 bases from J, the gap between germline ends came to 14 bases.

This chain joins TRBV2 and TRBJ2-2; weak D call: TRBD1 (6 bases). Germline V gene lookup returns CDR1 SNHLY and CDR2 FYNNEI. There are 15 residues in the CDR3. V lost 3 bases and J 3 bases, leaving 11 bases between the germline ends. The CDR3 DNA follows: TGTGCCAGCAGTGATTTTACAGGGCACACCGGGGAGCTGTTTTTT. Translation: CASSDFTGHTGELFF.

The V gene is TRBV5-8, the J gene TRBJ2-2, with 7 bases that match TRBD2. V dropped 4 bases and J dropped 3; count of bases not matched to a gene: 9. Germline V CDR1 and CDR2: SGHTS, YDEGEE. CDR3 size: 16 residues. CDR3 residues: CASSAALSGDTGELFF. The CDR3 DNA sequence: TGTGCCAGCAGCGCTGCCCTCAGCGGGGACACCGGGGAGCTGTTTTTT.

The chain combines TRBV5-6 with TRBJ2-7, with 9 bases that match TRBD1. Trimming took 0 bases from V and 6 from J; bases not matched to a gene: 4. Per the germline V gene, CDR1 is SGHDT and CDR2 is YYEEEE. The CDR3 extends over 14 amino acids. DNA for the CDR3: TGTGCCAGCAGCTTGGGGGACAGGGTGGGCGAGCAGTACTTC. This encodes CASSLGDRVGEQYF.

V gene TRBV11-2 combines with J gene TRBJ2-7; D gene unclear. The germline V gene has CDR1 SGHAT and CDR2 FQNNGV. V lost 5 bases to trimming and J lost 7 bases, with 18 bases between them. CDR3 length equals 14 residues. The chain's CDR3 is CASSVLASSREQYF. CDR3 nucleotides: TGTGCCAGCAGCGTACTGGCTAGTTCGAGGGAGCAGTACTTC.